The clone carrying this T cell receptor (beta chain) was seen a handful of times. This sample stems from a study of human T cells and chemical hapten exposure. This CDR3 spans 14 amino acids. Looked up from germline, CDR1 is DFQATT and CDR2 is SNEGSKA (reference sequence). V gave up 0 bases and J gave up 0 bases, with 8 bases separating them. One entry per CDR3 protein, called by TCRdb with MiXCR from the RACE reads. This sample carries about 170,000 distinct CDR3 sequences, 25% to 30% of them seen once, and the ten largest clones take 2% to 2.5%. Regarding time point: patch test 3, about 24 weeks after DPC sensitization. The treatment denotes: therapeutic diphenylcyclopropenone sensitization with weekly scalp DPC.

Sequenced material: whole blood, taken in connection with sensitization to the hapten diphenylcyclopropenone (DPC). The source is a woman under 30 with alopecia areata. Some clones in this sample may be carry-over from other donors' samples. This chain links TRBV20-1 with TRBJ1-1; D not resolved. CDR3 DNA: TGCAGTGCTAGAGATTCGGGGATGAACACTGAAGCTTTCTTT. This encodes CSARDSGMNTEAFF.